These 32 T cell receptor beta chains came from one sample sequenced in a study of molecular identifiers for immune sequencing clone quantification. One entry per CDR3 protein, called by TCRdb with MiXCR from the PCR reads. The table has some 680,000 distinct CDR3 sequences, less than 30% seen once. Sequenced: naive CD8+ T cells from blood, with Jurkat cell RNA spiked in. Subset noted: FACS-sorted CD8+CD4-CCR7+CD45RA+ naive T cells. These receptor sequences come from a human donor in good health. Some libraries in this study had Jurkat cell RNA spiked in.

This clonotype was seen a handful of times. The chain employs TRBV28 and TRBJ2-1; 8 bases agree with TRBD1. CDR1 and CDR2 (germline): MDHEN, SYDVKM. V shed 4 bases, J shed 7 bases, and the junction held 6 bases outside the gene matches. The CDR3 contains 14 residues. CDR3 bases: TGTGCCAGCAGTTCACCTGACAGGGGTAATGAGCAGTTCTTC. Encoded protein: CASSSPDRGNEQFF.

This clonotype was seen at least ten times. The V and J genes are TRBV6-2 or TRBV6-3 and TRBJ2-6; D is possibly TRBD1 or TRBD2 (5 bases each). The CDR3 totals 16 residues. Germline V CDR1 and CDR2: MNHEY, SVGEGT. Deletions cut 2 bases from V and 0 bases from J, with 8 bases between. CDR3 residues: CASSYLGVSGANVLTF. The CDR3 region has the DNA TGTGCCAGCAGTTACCTGGGGGTCTCTGGGGCCAACGTCCTGACTTTC.

V is TRBV29-1 and J is TRBJ1-2; 8 bases are shared with TRBD1. CDR1 is SQVTM and CDR2 is ANQGSEA in the germline V gene. V shed 8 bases and J 2 bases; nucleotides not matched to a gene: 7. The CDR3 loop spans 13 amino acids. CDR3 region: CSTWTGSNYGYTF. The CDR3 region has the DNA TGCAGCACTTGGACAGGGTCGAACTATGGCTACACCTTC.

Regarding this clonotype: The conserved phenylalanine or tryptophan is not found at the CDR3 terminus, so this likely reflects a read error. V usage is TRBV2 and J usage is TRBJ2-7; the match to TRBD1 covers 8 bases. CDR3 size: 14 residues. Germline assignment: CDR1 SNHLY and CDR2 FYNNEI. J lost 2 bases, V lost 9 bases, and 9 bases had no gene match. The CDR3 DNA sequence: TGTGCCAGTGACTCGGGCAGGGGGCCCTACGAGCAGTACATC. Protein: CASDSGRGPYEQYI.

This chain joins TRBV2 and TRBJ2-1, with D unclear. The CDR3 contains 12 residues. In germline, CDR1 is SNHLY, CDR2 FYNNEI. V was shortened by 9 bases and J by 9 bases, with 15 bases between the two germline ends. The chain's CDR3 is CASALGIPEQFF. CDR3 bases: TGTGCCAGTGCATTAGGGATTCCTGAGCAGTTCTTC.

At least ten counts were recorded for this clonotype. V usage is TRBV7-2 and J usage is TRBJ2-7; weak D call: TRBD1 (5 bases). Germline V gene lookup returns CDR1 SGHTA and CDR2 FQGNSA. Trimming stripped 1 base from V and 7 bases from J, with 8 bases between. The CDR3 consists of 12 residues. The CDR3 DNA reads as TGTGCCAGCAGCTTAGGACAGCCAGAGCAGTACTTC. Amino acid sequence: CASSLGQPEQYF.

This clonotype was seen only a few times. This sequence joins TRBV12-3 or TRBV12-4 and TRBJ2-2, with TRBD2 identical over 13 bases. The CDR3 is 18 amino acids. V gave up 6 bases and J gave up 4 bases; unmatched junction bases: 11. In nucleotides, the CDR3 is TGTGCCAGCAGAGGACTAGCGGGAGAAGGATGGGTCACCGGGGAGCTGTTTTTT. Residues: CASRGLAGEGWVTGELFF.

Concerning this clonotype: Possible read error: a much larger clone is one base away. The rearrangement links TRBV5-1 to TRBJ2-7; 7 bases fit TRBD1. This CDR3 region has 15 residues. Germline values: CDR1 SGHRS, CDR2 YFSETQ. J gave up 6 bases and V 4 bases, and 13 bases lay outside the gene matches. CDR3 sequence: CASSARQGASREQYF. The CDR3 DNA reads TGCGCCAGCAGCGCGAGACAGGGCGCATCACGCGAGCAGTACTTC.

Only a few counts were recorded for this clonotype. The V gene is TRBV7-3, the J gene TRBJ2-3, with D perhaps TRBD2 (5 bases). CDR3 size: 15 residues. Germline loops: CDR1 SGHTA, CDR2 FQGTGA. The germline V and J ends were trimmed by 2 bases and 4 bases, with 13 bases remaining between them. The CDR3 spells CASSLYHRDPDTQYF. In DNA, the CDR3 is TGTGCCAGCAGCTTATATCATCGGGATCCAGATACGCAGTATTTT.

The V gene is TRBV7-3, the J gene TRBJ1-1, with 7 bases lining up with TRBD1. V was clipped by 0 bases and J by 2 bases; unmatched bases: 18. This CDR3 is 20 amino acids long. Germline CDR1 SGHTA, CDR2 FQGTGA. CDR3 coding DNA: TGTGCCAGCAGCTTAACGGCTCGGGGTACACAGGGGCGTTGCAACACTGAAGCTTTCTTT. Translated: CASSLTARGTQGRCNTEAFF.

The chain has TRBV20-1 and TRBJ2-7; 7 nucleotides align to TRBD1. With 5 bases clipped from V and 4 bases from J, the junction kept 14 bases outside the gene matches. The CDR3 is made up of 15 amino acids. Per germline, CDR1 DFQATT and CDR2 SNEGSKA (reference sequence). DNA of the CDR3: TGCAGTGCTTACCTAGAGGGACAGTTAGTTTACGAGCAGTACTTC. It specifies CSAYLEGQLVYEQYF.

This clonotype was seen at least ten times. The chain recombines TRBV29-1 with TRBJ2-2; 9 bases line up with TRBD1. CDR1 is SQVTM, CDR2 ANQGSEA, per germline. This CDR3 comprises 13 residues. V lost 7 bases, J lost 2 bases, and 2 bases stayed unmatched. CDR3 DNA sequence: TGCAGCGGGGGACAGGGAAACACCGGGGAGCTGTTTTTT. As protein: CSGGQGNTGELFF.

The V call is TRBV14, the J call TRBJ2-5; D is unresolved. The CDR3 covers 14 residues. Trimming took 3 bases from V and 0 from J, leaving 8 bases between them. Germline V gives CDR1 SGHDN, CDR2 FVKESK. In DNA form, the CDR3 reads TGTGCCAGCAGCCACTACAAGTACCAAGAGACCCAGTACTTC. Translated: CASSHYKYQETQYF.

This clonotype was observed at least ten times. V usage is TRBV12-3 or TRBV12-4 and J usage is TRBJ2-2, with 7 bases fitting TRBD1. The J segment lost 7 bases and the V segment lost 5 bases, leaving 7 bases of the junction unmatched. This CDR3 spans 14 amino acids. CDR3 coding DNA: TGTGCCAGCAGTGCCGGGACAGCCGGCGGGGAGCTGTTTTTT. Translated, it gives CASSAGTAGGELFF.

This clonotype has only a few counts. A junction end diverges from the germline sequence, so it may reflect a read error. The J gene is TRBJ1-1, the V gene TRBV4-3, with 7 bases identical to TRBD1. Germline CDR1 is LGHNA and CDR2 is YSLEER. The CDR3 extends over 15 amino acids. The CDR3 region has the DNA TGCACCAGCAGGGGGGGGATTGGGACTTGGTCTGAAGCTTTCTTT. It codes for CTSRGGIGTWSEAFF.

With regard to this clonotype: Because the CDR3 is missing its conserved closing phenylalanine or tryptophan, this is likely a read error. This chain links TRBV2 with TRBJ2-2; 8 bases are a match to TRBD1. This CDR3 contains 15 residues. J was trimmed by 7 bases and V by 2 bases; bases with no gene match: 6. CDR1 and CDR2 from the germline V gene are SNHLY and FYNNEI. The CDR3 DNA follows: TGTGCCAGCAGTGAAATGGCAGGGGGCGGCGGGGAGCTGTTTTTG. Translation gives CASSEMAGGGGELFL.

This clonotype was seen more than once but under ten times. The rearrangement uses TRBV13 and TRBJ1-5; possibly TRBD1 for D (5 bases). V gave up 1 base and J gave up 0 bases, with 10 bases separating them. The CDR3 loop spans 16 amino acids. From germline, CDR1 is PRHDT and CDR2 FYEKMQ (reference sequence). CDR3 coding DNA: TGTGCCAGCAGCTTAGCTCTTCAGGGTAGCAATCAGCCCCAGCATTTT. Amino acid sequence: CASSLALQGSNQPQHF. Filled out from reference TRBV13 and TRBJ1-5, the complete variable domain reads AAGVIQSPRHLIKEKRETATLKCYPIPRHDTVYWYQQGPGQDPQFLISFYEKMQSDKGSIPDRFSAQQFSDYHSELNMSSLELGDSALYFCASSLALQGSNQPQHFGDGTRLSIL.

This clonotype turned up a few times. CDR3 region: CASSSGPLGYNEQFF. DNA for the CDR3: TGTGCCAGTAGTTCAGGCCCCCTGGGATACAATGAGCAGTTCTTC. This sequence joins TRBV19 and TRBJ2-1; D remains ambiguous. Germline V CDR1 and CDR2: LNHDA, SQIVND (reference sequence). Deletions cut 5 bases from V and 4 bases from J, with 15 bases between. The CDR3 contains 15 residues.

The V call is TRBV7-3, the J call TRBJ2-2, with D possibly being TRBD1 or TRBD2 (5 bases each). Germline values: CDR1 SGHTA, CDR2 FQGTGA. With 2 bases removed from V and 4 bases from J, the gap between germline ends came to 14 bases. The CDR3 runs 16 residues. CDR3 amino acids: CASSLEGPAGTGELFF. The CDR3 DNA sequence: TGTGCCAGCAGCTTAGAGGGACCGGCGGGCACCGGGGAGCTGTTTTTT.

This clonotype was seen just once. The chain carries TRBV4-3 and TRBJ2-1; 10 bases agree with TRBD2. After removal of 0 bases from V and 5 bases from J, the junction contained 4 bases not matched to a gene. Germline values: CDR1 LGHNA, CDR2 YSLEER. CDR3 length: 16 residues. The CDR3 DNA follows: TGCGCCAGCAGCCAAGATAGTAGCGGGGGGAACAATGAGCAGTTCTTC. Its protein is CASSQDSSGGNNEQFF.

About this clonotype itself: A junction boundary mismatches the germline segment, possibly from a read error. The chain combines TRBV5-6 with TRBJ2-7, with a possible D match to TRBD2 (6 bases). Germline V gene lookup returns CDR1 SGHDT and CDR2 YYEEEE. This CDR3 comprises 14 residues. This CDR3 is CASSLWEARYEQCF. CDR3 DNA sequence: TGTGCCAGCAGCTTGTGGGAGGCACGCTACGAGCAGTGCTTC.

This clonotype was picked up a small number of times. The gene calls are TRBV4-1 and TRBJ1-5; D is ambiguous. The CDR3 has 16 residues. V dropped 3 bases and J dropped 2 bases, with 14 bases sitting between them. Germline CDR1 is MGHRA and CDR2 is YSYEKL. Here the CDR3 reads CASSHHTGRGNQPQHF. CDR3 nucleotides: TGCGCCAGCAGCCATCACACGGGTAGGGGCAATCAGCCCCAGCATTTT.

This clonotype occurred many times. Its ends do not fully match the called genes, so a read error is possible. The V gene is TRBV5-1, the J gene TRBJ2-5, with 8 positions matching TRBD2. The CDR3 runs 13 residues. Germline V CDR1 and CDR2: SGHRS, YFSETQ. The CDR3, as DNA: TGTGCCTCTCGTAGCGGGGATCAAGAGACCCAGTACTTC. Amino acid sequence: CASRSGDQETQYF.

This clonotype was found many times. In DNA, the CDR3 is TGTGCCAGCAGCTTGGCACAGGGGGCGACAGATACGCAGTATTTT. Translated, it gives CASSLAQGATDTQYF. This rearrangement joins TRBV7-9 to TRBJ2-3; the match to TRBD1 covers 9 bases. After removal of 3 bases from V and 3 bases from J, the junction contained 4 bases not matched to a gene. Germline CDR1 is SEHNR and CDR2 is FQNEAQ (reference sequence). This CDR3 has 15 amino acids.

About this clonotype: A read error may explain this, as a much larger clone is one base away. The chain combines TRBV7-9 with TRBJ1-1; 9 nucleotides align to TRBD1. The trim removed 5 bases at V and 4 bases at J, leaving 14 bases unmatched. Germline V gene lookup returns CDR1 SEHNR and CDR2 FQNEAQ (reference sequence). This CDR3 spans 17 amino acids. CDR3 nucleotides: TGTGCCAGCAGCAACTGGATACAGGGGGCTTCGGGCACTGAAGCTTTCTTT. This translates into CASSNWIQGASGTEAFF.

This clonotype was recorded a few times. The V and J genes are TRBV6-1 and TRBJ2-3; D is perhaps TRBD1 (6 bases). The V gene lost 5 bases and the J gene lost 2 bases, with 17 bases spanning the gap. There are 16 residues in the CDR3. Germline assignment: CDR1 MNHNS and CDR2 SASEGT. The CDR3 bases are TGTGCCAGCAGTATACCGGGACACCCAATCACAGATACGCAGTATTTT. It encodes CASSIPGHPITDTQYF.

This clonotype was seen ten or more times. The chain recombines TRBV13 with TRBJ2-7, with D perhaps assigned TRBD1 or TRBD2 (5 bases each). V was clipped by 5 bases and J by 6 bases, with 14 bases between them. The CDR3 extends over 13 amino acids. Germline assignment: CDR1 PRHDT and CDR2 FYEKMQ (reference sequence). CDR3 sequence reads: CASSPSGAREQYF. The CDR3 DNA reads TGTGCCAGCAGCCCCTCCGGGGCTCGCGAGCAGTACTTC.

There are many counts of this clonotype. The chain carries TRBV7-6 and TRBJ2-2, with no clear D. The CDR3 is 17 residues long. Trimming took 0 bases from V and 0 from J, leaving 11 bases between them. The germline CDR1 and CDR2 sequences are SGHVS and FNYEAQ. The CDR3 DNA reads as TGTGCCAGCAGCTTAGCTTATAGGGCCTCGAACACCGGGGAGCTGTTTTTT. Residues: CASSLAYRASNTGELFF. The whole variable domain, filled in from reference TRBV7-6 and TRBJ2-2, reads GAGVSQSPRYKVTKRGQDVALRCDPISGHVSLYWYRQALGQGPEFLTYFNYEAQQDKSGLPNDRFSAERPEGSISTLTIQRTEQRDSAMYRCASSLAYRASNTGELFFGEGSRLTVL.

In its sample, this clonotype was seen a few times. CDR3 sequence reads: CASSFVTGNQPQHF. CDR3 DNA: TGTGCCAGCAGTTTCGTTACAGGCAATCAGCCCCAGCATTTT. This sequence joins TRBV27 and TRBJ1-5; D is unclear. The CDR3 has 14 amino acids. Germline lookup yields CDR1 MNHEY and CDR2 SMNVEV (reference sequence). The ends were cut back, 3 bases at V and 2 bases at J, with 8 bases in the middle.

J is TRBJ1-4 and V is TRBV5-5, with 10 bases identical to TRBD1. Germline CDR1 reads SGHKS; CDR2 reads YYEKEE (reference sequence). Trimming removed 3 bases from V and 0 bases from J; junction bases left unmatched: 8. This CDR3 is 18 amino acids long. The chain's CDR3 is CASSYRDRGGATNEKLFF. DNA of the CDR3: TGTGCCAGCAGCTACCGGGACAGGGGAGGTGCAACTAATGAAAAACTGTTTTTT.

The chain carries TRBV6-6 and TRBJ2-2, with TRBD1 matching 8 bases. This CDR3 is 15 amino acids long. Unmatched junction bases numbered 5, after V lost 2 bases and J lost 6 bases. Germline CDR1 reads MNHNY; CDR2 reads SVGAGI (reference sequence). CDR3 protein: CASSYLDRAAGELFF. CDR3 DNA: TGTGCCAGCAGTTACCTGGACAGGGCCGCCGGGGAGCTGTTTTTT.

This clonotype was seen just once. This may stem from a read error, because a much larger clone lies one nucleotide away. The gene calls are TRBV20-1 and TRBJ2-7; D may be TRBD2 (6 bases). The CDR3 is made up of 12 amino acids. Per the germline V gene, CDR1 is DFQATT and CDR2 is SNEGSKA (reference sequence). In DNA form, the CDR3 reads TGCAGTGCTAGAATGGAGGGGTACGCGCAGTACTTC. It translates to CSARMEGYAQYF.